The 29 T cell receptor beta chains given below trace back to one sample, sequenced in a study of OX40 agonist ivuxolimab in advanced cancers. The assay was immunoSEQ multiplex PCR, and TCRdb's table has in-frame clones only and misses some. This table has tens of thousands of clones, approximately 89% appearing once. The material sequenced was CD4+ or CD8+ T cells sorted from blood, taken in a trial of the OX40 agonist ivuxolimab. The origin of the receptors is an adult with an advanced solid tumor such as melanoma, head and neck, liver or kidney cancer.

The rearrangement links TRBV30 to TRBJ1-4; D ambiguous. Per the germline V gene, CDR1 is GTSNPN and CDR2 is SVGIG (reference sequence). This CDR3 comprises 13 residues. Trimming left V 4 bases short and J 4 bases short, with 10 bases between. CDR3 region: CAWMGNYNEKLFF. The CDR3 nucleotides read TGTGCCTGGATGGGGAACTATAATGAAAAACTGTTTTTT.

J is TRBJ2-1 and V is TRBV18, with TRBD2 matching over 15 bases. CDR3 size: 17 residues. Germline assignment: CDR1 KGHSH and CDR2 LQKENI. With 2 bases clipped from V and 5 bases from J, the junction kept 4 bases outside the gene matches. Written as DNA, the CDR3 is TGTGCCAGCTCACCAGGACTAGCGGGAGGGGTTAACAATGAGCAGTTCTTC. Translating gives CASSPGLAGGVNNEQFF.

The chain is built from TRBV6-1 and TRBJ2-7; a possible D gene is TRBD2 (5 bases). V was shortened by 6 bases and J by 2 bases, with 11 bases between the two germline ends. The CDR3 runs 13 residues. Germline-derived CDR1 and CDR2 are MNHNS and SASEGT. Here the CDR3 DNA reads TGTGCCAGCAGAGAGGACTCAGCCTACGAGCAGTACTTC. The encoded protein is CASREDSAYEQYF.

The chain uses TRBV5-1 and TRBJ2-3, with TRBD2 matching over 7 bases. Losses at the gene ends were 8 bases for V and 2 bases for J; bases not matched to a gene: 8. The germline gives CDR1 SGHRS, CDR2 YFSETQ. CDR3 length: 14 amino acids. The DNA of the CDR3 is TGCGCCAGTCCGGGACTACGAAACACAGATACGCAGTATTTT. Residues: CASPGLRNTDTQYF. Using reference TRBV5-1 and TRBJ2-3 for the parts outside the CDR3, the full variable domain is KAGVTQTPRYLIKTRGQQVTLSCSPISGHRSVSWYQQTPGQGLQFLFEYFSETQRNKGNFPGRFSGRQFSNSRSEMNVSTLELGDSALYLCASPGLRNTDTQYFGPGTRLTVL.

V gene TRBV6-1 combines with J gene TRBJ2-7, with D hard to call. This CDR3 spans 13 amino acids. CDR1 and CDR2 from the germline V gene are MNHNS and SASEGT. V dropped 2 bases and J dropped 5 bases, with 10 bases sitting between them. DNA for the CDR3: TGTGCCAGCAGTGAACTAATCGTCGACGAGCAGTACTTC. Its protein is CASSELIVDEQYF.

This clone appeared once. The chain employs TRBV27 and TRBJ2-2, with D possibly TRBD2 on 6 matching bases. Trimming took off 5 bases at V and 6 bases at J, with 13 bases between the two ends. The germline V gene has CDR1 MNHEY and CDR2 SMNVEV (reference sequence). The CDR3 totals 14 residues. The CDR3 loop reads CASSPRLGPGELFF. The DNA of the CDR3 is TGTGCCAGCAGTCCCAGACTAGGGCCCGGGGAGCTGTTTTTT.

The chain carries TRBV7-2 and TRBJ2-5; 11 nucleotides agree with TRBD2. The CDR3 contains 14 residues. The J segment lost 4 bases and the V segment lost 5 bases, leaving 3 bases of the junction unmatched. Per germline, CDR1 SGHTA and CDR2 FQGNSA. The CDR3 loop reads CASSRSGGVETQYF. In nucleotides, the CDR3 is TGTGCCAGCAGCCGTAGCGGGGGGGTAGAGACCCAGTACTTC.

CDR3 amino acids: CASSLDAIAGGRETQYF. As DNA, the CDR3 is TGTGCCAGCAGCTTAGATGCAATAGCGGGAGGGCGAGAGACCCAGTACTTC. V is TRBV7-9 and J is TRBJ2-5, with 11 nucleotides matching TRBD2. CDR3 length: 17 residues. Germline loops: CDR1 SEHNR, CDR2 FQNEAQ (reference sequence). V trimming: 1 base; J trimming: 4 bases; junction bases outside the gene matches: 8.

J is TRBJ1-5 and V is TRBV19, with 10 bases fitting TRBD1. With V trimmed by 4 bases and J by 0 bases, 9 bases remained unmatched. The V gene's germline CDR1 is LNHDA and CDR2 SQIVND (reference sequence). The CDR3 loop spans 18 amino acids. CDR3 in amino acids: CASSKKGQGSYSNQPQHF. In DNA form, the CDR3 reads TGTGCCAGTAGTAAAAAGGGACAGGGGTCTTATAGCAATCAGCCCCAGCATTTT.

The rearrangement uses TRBV7-3 and TRBJ2-1; D unresolved. Trimming pared 3 bases from V and 0 bases from J, leaving 3 bases between. The CDR3 has 13 residues. Germline CDR1 reads SGHTA; CDR2 reads FQGTGA. This chain's CDR3 is CASSLGSYNEQFF. In nucleotides, the CDR3 is TGTGCCAGCAGCTTGGGCTCCTACAATGAGCAGTTCTTC.

The chain joins TRBV9 to TRBJ2-3; no reliable D call. Germline CDR1 reads SGDLS; CDR2 reads YYNGEE. V lost 4 bases and J 1 base, leaving 7 bases between the germline ends. This CDR3 region has 13 residues. CDR3 sequence (DNA): TGTGCCAGCAGCCCATGGGGCACAGATACGCAGTATTTT. This translates into CASSPWGTDTQYF.

The sample holds a few counts of this clone. V and J are TRBV30 and TRBJ1-5; D may be TRBD1 (6 bases). Trimming removed 2 bases at V and 3 bases at J, with 8 bases between. This CDR3 is 13 amino acids long. From germline, CDR1 is GTSNPN and CDR2 SVGIG (reference sequence). CDR3 nucleotides: TGTGCCTGGAGTCAGGGGAACAATCAGCCCCAGCATTTT. Protein sequence: CAWSQGNNQPQHF.

The chain is built from TRBV14 and TRBJ2-7, with D maybe TRBD1 (6 bases). CDR1 is SGHDN and CDR2 is FVKESK in the germline V gene. V was pared by 2 bases and J by 2 bases, with 10 bases between. CDR3 length: 14 residues. The CDR3: CASSQRDTAYEQYF. DNA of the CDR3: TGTGCCAGCAGCCAAAGGGACACCGCCTACGAGCAGTACTTC.

This chain connects TRBV2 to TRBJ1-2; the D gene is possibly TRBD1 (5 bases). This CDR3 comprises 13 residues. Trimming pared 4 bases from V and 6 bases from J, leaving 12 bases between. Germline lookup yields CDR1 SNHLY and CDR2 FYNNEI. The CDR3 region has the DNA TGTGCCAGCAGTGTTGCCAGGGAACATGGCTACACCTTC. This translates into CASSVAREHGYTF.

The J gene is TRBJ2-7, the V gene TRBV19; 9 bases are a match to TRBD1. The CDR3 loop spans 13 amino acids. The germline V gene has CDR1 LNHDA and CDR2 SQIVND (reference sequence). Trimming cost V 4 bases and J 4 bases; bases outside gene matches: 2. The DNA of the CDR3 is TGTGCCAGTAGTAGCGACAGGGGGTACGAGCAGTACTTC. Residues: CASSSDRGYEQYF.

This chain joins TRBV5-4 and TRBJ2-3, with 7 positions matching TRBD2. The CDR3 loop spans 16 amino acids. J gave up 2 bases and V 3 bases, and 9 bases lay outside the gene matches. The V gene's germline CDR1 is SGHNT and CDR2 YYREEE (reference sequence). This chain's CDR3 is CASSSARTRTTDTQYF. The CDR3, as DNA: TGTGCCAGCAGCTCCGCCCGGACTAGGACCACAGATACGCAGTATTTT.

The chain recombines TRBV30 with TRBJ1-1; possibly TRBD1 for D (5 bases). This CDR3 spans 13 amino acids. Germline V gene sequence: CDR1 GTSNPN, CDR2 SVGIG (reference sequence). V lost 3 bases, J lost 4 bases, and 12 bases lay in between. CDR3 bases: TGTGCCTGGAGCCTTCGGGGGGGCACTGAAGCTTTCTTT. Amino acids: CAWSLRGGTEAFF. The variable domain in full, with the rest retrieved from reference TRBV30 and TRBJ1-1, is SQTIHQWPATLVQPVGSPLSLECTVEGTSNPNLYWYRQAAGRGLQLLFYSVGIGQISSEVPQNLSASRPQDRQFILSSKKLLLSDSGFYLCAWSLRGGTEAFFGQGTRLTVV.

The rearrangement links TRBV6-1 to TRBJ1-4; tentatively, D is TRBD1 (5 bases). CDR1 MNHNS and CDR2 SASEGT come from the germline V gene. With 3 bases removed from V and 1 base from J, the gap between germline ends came to 6 bases. The CDR3 length is 14 residues. CDR3 residues: CASSDGGTNEKLFF. The CDR3, as DNA: TGTGCCAGCAGTGACGGGGGAACTAATGAAAAACTGTTTTTT.

V usage is TRBV6-5 and J usage is TRBJ2-2; D is possibly TRBD1 (5 bases). This CDR3 has 15 amino acids. Trimming took off 8 bases at V and 7 bases at J, with 20 bases between the two ends. Germline CDR1 MNHEY, CDR2 SVGAGI. CDR3 DNA sequence: TGTGCCAGCCGGGTGGGCTTAGGGGCCCTCGGGGAGCTGTTTTTT. Amino acid sequence: CASRVGLGALGELFF.

The chain's CDR3 is CASSQSGAPRNQPQHF. In nucleotides, the CDR3 is TGCGCCAGCAGTCAATCAGGAGCCCCACGCAATCAGCCCCAGCATTTT. V usage is TRBV23-1 and J usage is TRBJ1-5; D uncertain. TRBV23-1 is flagged as an ORF with uncertain function. The V end lost 0 bases, the J end lost 2 bases, and 11 bases lay between the germline ends. The CDR3 runs to 16 residues.

The CDR3 nucleotides read TGTGCCAGTAGTCCCCGTAGAGGCGTTGACAATGAGCAGTTCTTC. Its translation: CASSPRRGVDNEQFF. The chain is built from TRBV19 and TRBJ2-1; D gene ambiguous. The germline V gene has CDR1 LNHDA and CDR2 SQIVND (reference sequence). Between the trimmed V and J ends, which lost 5 bases and 5 bases, there was a span of 16 bases. The CDR3 sequence is 15 residues long.

This chain joins TRBV6-5 and TRBJ2-5; no clear D gene. The CDR3 covers 11 residues. V lost 2 bases to trimming and J lost 11 bases, with 9 bases between them. Germline V gene sequence: CDR1 MNHEY, CDR2 SVGAGI. The CDR3 loop reads CASSYVGVQYF. CDR3 nucleotides: TGTGCCAGCAGTTACGTTGGAGTGCAGTACTTC.

The V and J genes are TRBV27 and TRBJ2-7, with 7 nucleotides matching TRBD2. CDR1 is MNHEY, CDR2 SMNVEV, per germline (reference sequence). V was pared by 8 bases and J by 1 base, with 11 bases of the junction left unmatched. This CDR3 region has 15 residues. CDR3 bases: TGTGCCAGCTCCTCTTGGGAGGGATTGTCCTACGAGCAGTACTTC. Translation gives CASSSWEGLSYEQYF.

V gene TRBV11-3 combines with J gene TRBJ2-1; D may be TRBD1 or TRBD2 (6 bases each). Looked up from germline, CDR1 is SGHNT and CDR2 is YENEEA. The CDR3 has 12 amino acids. Trimming stripped 1 base from V and 10 bases from J, with 8 bases between. The CDR3 sequence: CASSLGGGEQFF. For the CDR3, the DNA is TGTGCCAGCAGCTTAGGAGGGGGGGAGCAGTTCTTC.

The V and J genes are TRBV9 and TRBJ1-2; D is perhaps TRBD1 (6 bases). The CDR3 is made up of 13 amino acids. V shed 2 bases and J shed 5 bases, with 10 bases lying between them. CDR1 and CDR2 (germline): SGDLS, YYNGEE. The chain's CDR3 is CASSVGRGYGYTF. The CDR3, as DNA: TGTGCCAGCAGCGTGGGCAGGGGTTATGGCTACACCTTC.

The chain links TRBV29-1 to TRBJ1-2; 7 nucleotides align to TRBD1. V gave up 6 bases and J gave up 2 bases; unmatched junction bases: 12. CDR3 size: 15 residues. The V gene's germline CDR1 is SQVTM and CDR2 ANQGSEA. The CDR3: CSVIGGTVGNYGYTF. In DNA, the CDR3 is TGCAGCGTAATTGGGGGGACAGTCGGAAACTATGGCTACACCTTC.

The rearrangement links TRBV5-8 to TRBJ2-3; 8 bases are shared with TRBD1. V shed 4 bases, J shed 2 bases, and the junction held 6 bases outside the gene matches. Germline V gene lookup returns CDR1 SGHTS and CDR2 YDEGEE. The CDR3 runs 15 residues. As DNA, the CDR3 is TGTGCCAGCAGCCTAGGACAGGGCTTCACAGATACGCAGTATTTT. This translates into CASSLGQGFTDTQYF.

This chain links TRBV19 with TRBJ1-4; unclear D gene. Trimming removed 5 bases at V and 4 bases at J, with 11 bases between. This CDR3 region has 14 residues. Germline assignment: CDR1 LNHDA and CDR2 SQIVND (reference sequence). The CDR3 sequence: CASSFNKGNEKLFF. The CDR3 DNA sequence: TGTGCCAGTAGTTTTAATAAGGGTAATGAAAAACTGTTTTTT.

The chain links TRBV30 to TRBJ1-4; the D is unclear. Trimming removed 1 base at V and 5 bases at J, with 2 bases between. Per germline, CDR1 GTSNPN and CDR2 SVGIG (reference sequence). The CDR3 has 11 residues. CDR3 bases: TGTGCCTGGAGTGCAAATGAAAAACTGTTTTTT. Amino acid sequence: CAWSANEKLFF.